A selection of T cell receptor beta chains follows, all from one sample in a study of Ad26.COV2.S vaccination and SARS-CoV-2 variants. Assay: immunoSEQ multiplex PCR; the TCRdb copy retains only in-frame clones and omits some. The data show a few hundred thousand clones, 80% to 90% seen once. This specimen was peripheral blood, taken in a trial of Ad26.COV2.S vaccine versus placebo. The origin of the receptors is a person between 18 and 65 years old who received the Ad26.COV2.S COVID-19 vaccine or a placebo. Both conserved end residues are part of each CDR3.

V: TRBV5-6; J: TRBJ2-7; CDR3: CASSHPNREAYEQYF
V: TRBV27; J: TRBJ1-2; CDR3: CASSFSGAGGYTF
V: TRBV7-9; J: TRBJ1-2; CDR3: CASTGQGGYTF
V: TRBV27; J: TRBJ1-5; CDR3: CATGRTGGFLQPQHF
V: TRBV4-1; J: TRBJ2-3; CDR3: CASRLAGSTDTQYF
V: TRBV7-9; J: TRBJ2-1; CDR3: CASSFGPSGNEQFF
V: TRBV10-2; J: TRBJ1-2; CDR3: CASRDSGTGGSGYTF
V: TRBV2; J: TRBJ1-1; CDR3: CASSGQENTEAFF
V: TRBV9; J: TRBJ2-3; CDR3: CASSVSTHPTDTQYF
V: TRBV7-9; J: TRBJ1-6; CDR3: CASTTDNSPLHF
V: TRBV4-1; J: TRBJ1-5; CDR3: CASSQAGGLGDNQPQHF
V: TRBV11-2; J: TRBJ1-1; CDR3: CASRHSGGRTEAFF
V: TRBV6-5; J: TRBJ1-4; CDR3: CASSYSKGVSNEKLFF
V: TRBV29-1; J: TRBJ1-1; CDR3: CSVEHNTEAFF
V: TRBV5-4; J: TRBJ1-2; CDR3: CASSPGGPYGYTF
V: TRBV7-9; J: TRBJ2-7; CDR3: CASSYPGQGAYEQYF
V: TRBV7-7; J: TRBJ2-1; CDR3: CASSPASGSALLFF
V: TRBV16; J: TRBJ2-3; CDR3: CASSQSGDTDTQYF
V: TRBV12-3/TRBV12-4; J: TRBJ1-6; CDR3: CASSLGNPSPLHF
V: TRBV5-1; J: TRBJ2-7; CDR3: CASSAGLGQGYYEQYF
V: TRBV6-1; J: TRBJ1-2; CDR3: CASSVTGSLTTNYGYTF